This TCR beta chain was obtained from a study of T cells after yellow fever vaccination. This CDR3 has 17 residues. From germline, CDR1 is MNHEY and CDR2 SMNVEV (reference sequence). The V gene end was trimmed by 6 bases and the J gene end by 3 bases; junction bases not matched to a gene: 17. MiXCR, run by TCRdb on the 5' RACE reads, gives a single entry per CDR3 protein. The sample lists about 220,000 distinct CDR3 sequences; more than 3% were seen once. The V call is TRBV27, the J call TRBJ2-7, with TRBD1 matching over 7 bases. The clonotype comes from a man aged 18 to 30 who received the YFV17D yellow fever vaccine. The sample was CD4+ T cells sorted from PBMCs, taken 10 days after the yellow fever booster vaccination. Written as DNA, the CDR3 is TGTGCCAGCAGGCCCACGGCCCAAATAGGACAGGACTACGAGCAGTACTTC. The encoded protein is CASRPTAQIGQDYEQYF.